This T cell receptor (beta chain) was retrieved from a study of T cell clones after liver transplantation. About the study: HCV positivity affected three of eight recipients; the rest lacked autoimmune or viral indications.

The V and J ends lost 10 bases and 0 bases respectively, with 15 bases between them. There are 14 residues in the CDR3. CDR1 and CDR2 (germline): SNHLY, FYNNEI. This clone appeared once. Measured with immunoSEQ multiplex PCR; TCRdb has only the in-frame clones, and not every one. This table has roughly 100,000 clones, about 86% appearing once. The starting material was CD4+ T cells from blood, obtained around 44 months after liver transplant. This receptor was identified in a human patient who received a liver transplant. Some T cells may be the graft donor's. V and J are TRBV2 and TRBJ1-1, with D possibly being TRBD1 (6 bases). This chain's CDR3 is CATGGGGLNTEAFF. The CDR3 bases are TGTGCCACTGGAGGGGGGGGACTGAACACTGAAGCTTTCTTT.